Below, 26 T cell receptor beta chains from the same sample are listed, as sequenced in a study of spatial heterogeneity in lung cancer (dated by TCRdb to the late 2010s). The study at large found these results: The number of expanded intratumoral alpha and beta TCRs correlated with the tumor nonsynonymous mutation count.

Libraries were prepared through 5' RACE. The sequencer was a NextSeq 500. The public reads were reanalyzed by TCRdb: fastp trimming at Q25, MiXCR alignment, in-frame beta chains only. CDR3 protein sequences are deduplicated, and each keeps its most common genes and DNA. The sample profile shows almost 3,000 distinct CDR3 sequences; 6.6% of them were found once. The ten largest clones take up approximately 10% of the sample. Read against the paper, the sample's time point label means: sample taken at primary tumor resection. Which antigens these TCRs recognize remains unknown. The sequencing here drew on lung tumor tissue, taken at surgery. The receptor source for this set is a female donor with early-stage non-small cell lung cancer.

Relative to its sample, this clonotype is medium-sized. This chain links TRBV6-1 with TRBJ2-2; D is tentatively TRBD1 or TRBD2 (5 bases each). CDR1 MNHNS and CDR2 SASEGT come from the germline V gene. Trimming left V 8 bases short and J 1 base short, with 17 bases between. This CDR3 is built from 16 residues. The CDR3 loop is CASVKAGTQNTGELFF. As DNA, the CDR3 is TGTGCCAGCGTAAAAGCAGGGACGCAGAACACCGGGGAGCTGTTTTTT.

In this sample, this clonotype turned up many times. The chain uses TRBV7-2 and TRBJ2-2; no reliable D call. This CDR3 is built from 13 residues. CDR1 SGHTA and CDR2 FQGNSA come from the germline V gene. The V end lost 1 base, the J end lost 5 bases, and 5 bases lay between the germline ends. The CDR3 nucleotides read TGTGCCAGCAGCTTAGACGGAACCGGGGAGCTGTTTTTT. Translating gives CASSLDGTGELFF.

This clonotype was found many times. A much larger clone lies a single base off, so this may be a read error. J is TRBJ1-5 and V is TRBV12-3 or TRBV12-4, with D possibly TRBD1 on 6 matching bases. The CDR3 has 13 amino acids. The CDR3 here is CAGSWGPNQPQHF. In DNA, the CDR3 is TGTGCCGGCAGCTGGGGGCCCAATCAGCCCCAGCATTTT.

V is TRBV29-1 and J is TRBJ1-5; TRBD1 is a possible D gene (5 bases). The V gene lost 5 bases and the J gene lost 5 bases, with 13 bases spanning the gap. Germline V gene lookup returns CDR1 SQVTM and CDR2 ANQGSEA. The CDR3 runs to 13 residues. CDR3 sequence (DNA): TGCAGCGTTAGGGATGGGGGTTATCAGCCCCAGCATTTT. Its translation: CSVRDGGYQPQHF.

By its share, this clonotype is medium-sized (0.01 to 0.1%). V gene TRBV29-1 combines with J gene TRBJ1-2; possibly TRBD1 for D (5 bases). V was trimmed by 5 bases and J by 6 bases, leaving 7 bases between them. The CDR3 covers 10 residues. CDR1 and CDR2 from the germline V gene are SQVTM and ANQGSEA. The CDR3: CSVRGDGYTF. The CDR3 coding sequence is TGCAGCGTTCGAGGGGATGGCTACACCTTC.

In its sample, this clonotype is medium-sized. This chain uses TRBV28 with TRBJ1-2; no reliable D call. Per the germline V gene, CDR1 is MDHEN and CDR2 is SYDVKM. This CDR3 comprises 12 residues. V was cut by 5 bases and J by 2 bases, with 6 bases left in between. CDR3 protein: CASSILNYGYTF. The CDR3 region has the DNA TGTGCCAGCAGTATCCTCAACTATGGCTACACCTTC.

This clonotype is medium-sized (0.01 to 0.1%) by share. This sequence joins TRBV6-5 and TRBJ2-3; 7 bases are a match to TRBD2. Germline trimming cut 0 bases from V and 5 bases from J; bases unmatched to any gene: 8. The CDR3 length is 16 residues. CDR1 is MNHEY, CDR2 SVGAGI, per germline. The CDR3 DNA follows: TGTGCCAGCAGTTACTCGAGTTTCCGCGGGGGAGATACGCAGTATTTT. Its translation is CASSYSSFRGGDTQYF.

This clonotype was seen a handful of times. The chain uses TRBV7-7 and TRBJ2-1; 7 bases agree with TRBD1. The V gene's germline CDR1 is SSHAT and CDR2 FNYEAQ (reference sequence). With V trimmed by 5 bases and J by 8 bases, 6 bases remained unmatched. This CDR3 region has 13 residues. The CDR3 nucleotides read TGTGCCAGCAGCAGACGACAGGGTTATGAGCAGTTCTTC. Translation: CASSRRQGYEQFF.

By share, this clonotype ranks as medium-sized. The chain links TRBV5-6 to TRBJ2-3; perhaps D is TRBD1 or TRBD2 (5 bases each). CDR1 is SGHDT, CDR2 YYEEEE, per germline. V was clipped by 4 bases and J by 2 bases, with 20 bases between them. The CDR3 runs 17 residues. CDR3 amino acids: CASSPEPGPEFTDTQYF. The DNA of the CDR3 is TGTGCCAGCAGCCCCGAACCGGGACCGGAGTTCACAGATACGCAGTATTTT.

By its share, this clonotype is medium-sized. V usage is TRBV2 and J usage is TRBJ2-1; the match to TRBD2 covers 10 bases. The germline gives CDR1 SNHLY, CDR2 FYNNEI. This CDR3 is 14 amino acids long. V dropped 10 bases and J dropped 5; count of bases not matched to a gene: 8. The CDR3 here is CATTSGGEDNEQFF. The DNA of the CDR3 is TGTGCCACTACAAGCGGGGGGGAAGACAATGAGCAGTTCTTC.

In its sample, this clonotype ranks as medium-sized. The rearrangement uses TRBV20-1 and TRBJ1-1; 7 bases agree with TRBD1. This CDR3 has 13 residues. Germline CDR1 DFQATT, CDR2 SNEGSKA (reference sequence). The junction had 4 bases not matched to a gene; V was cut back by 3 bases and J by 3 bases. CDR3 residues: CSARDRSDTEAFF. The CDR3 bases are TGCAGTGCTAGGGACAGGTCCGACACTGAAGCTTTCTTT.

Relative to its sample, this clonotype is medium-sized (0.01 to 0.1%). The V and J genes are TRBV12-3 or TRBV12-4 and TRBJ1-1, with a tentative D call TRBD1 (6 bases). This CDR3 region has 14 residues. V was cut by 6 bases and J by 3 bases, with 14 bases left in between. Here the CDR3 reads CASRTLGGDTEAFF. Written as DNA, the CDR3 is TGTGCCAGCAGGACCCTAGGGGGAGACACTGAAGCTTTCTTT.

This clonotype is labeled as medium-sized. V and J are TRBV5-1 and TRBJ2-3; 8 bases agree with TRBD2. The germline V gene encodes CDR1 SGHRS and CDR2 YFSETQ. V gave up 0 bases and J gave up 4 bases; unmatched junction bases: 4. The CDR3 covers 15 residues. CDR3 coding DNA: TGCGCCAGCAGCTTGGAGGGGGGACTAGCAGATACGCAGTATTTT. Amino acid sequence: CASSLEGGLADTQYF.

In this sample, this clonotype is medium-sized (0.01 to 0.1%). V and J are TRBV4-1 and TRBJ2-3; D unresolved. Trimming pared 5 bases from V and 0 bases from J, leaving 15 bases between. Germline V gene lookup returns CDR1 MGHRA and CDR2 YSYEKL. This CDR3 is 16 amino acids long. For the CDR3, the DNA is TGCGCCAGCAGCGAAACACGCGGTGCTAGCACAGATACGCAGTATTTT. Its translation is CASSETRGASTDTQYF.

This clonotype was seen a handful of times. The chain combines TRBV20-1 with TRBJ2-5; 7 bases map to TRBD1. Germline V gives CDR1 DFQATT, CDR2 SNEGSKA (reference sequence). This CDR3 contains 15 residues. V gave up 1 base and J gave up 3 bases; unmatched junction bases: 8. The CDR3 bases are TGCAGTGCTAGAGGGTATCGACAGGGCGAAGAGACCCAGTACTTC. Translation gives CSARGYRQGEETQYF.

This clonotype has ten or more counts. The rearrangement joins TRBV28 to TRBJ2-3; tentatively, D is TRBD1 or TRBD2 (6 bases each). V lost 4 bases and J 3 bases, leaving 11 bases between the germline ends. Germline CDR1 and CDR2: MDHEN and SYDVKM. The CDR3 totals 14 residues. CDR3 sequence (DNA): TGTGCCAGCAGTTCACCGGGGGCGACAGATACGCAGTATTTT. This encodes CASSSPGATDTQYF.

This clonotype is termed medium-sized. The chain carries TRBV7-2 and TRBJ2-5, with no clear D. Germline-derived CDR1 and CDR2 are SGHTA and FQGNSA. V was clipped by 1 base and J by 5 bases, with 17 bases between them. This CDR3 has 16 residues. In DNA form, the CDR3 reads TGTGCCAGCAGCTTAGGTGGACGGCCCCTGGGGGAGACCCAGTACTTC. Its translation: CASSLGGRPLGETQYF.

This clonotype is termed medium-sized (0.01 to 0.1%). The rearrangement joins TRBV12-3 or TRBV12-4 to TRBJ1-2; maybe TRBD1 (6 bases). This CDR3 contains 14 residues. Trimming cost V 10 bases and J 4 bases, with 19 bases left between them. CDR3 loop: CATLLRDTSYGYTF. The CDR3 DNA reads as TGTGCCACCCTCCTCCGGGACACCTCCTATGGCTACACCTTC.

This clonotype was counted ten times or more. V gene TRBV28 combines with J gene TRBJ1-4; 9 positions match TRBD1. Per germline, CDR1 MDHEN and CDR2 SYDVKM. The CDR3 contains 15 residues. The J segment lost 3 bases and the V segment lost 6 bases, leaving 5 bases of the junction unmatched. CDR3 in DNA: TGTGCCAGCAGCCAAGACAGGGGGGCTAATGAAAAACTGTTTTTT. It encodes CASSQDRGANEKLFF.

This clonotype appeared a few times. In DNA, the CDR3 is TGTGCCACCAGTCAGGGGGGTCTCAATCAGCCCCAGCATTTT. It is translated as CATSQGGLNQPQHF. The chain uses TRBV24-1 and TRBJ1-5, with 7 positions matching TRBD1. V lost 6 bases to trimming and J lost 3 bases; unmatched junction nucleotides: 4. Germline-derived CDR1 and CDR2 are KGHDR and SFDVKD. The CDR3 consists of 14 residues.

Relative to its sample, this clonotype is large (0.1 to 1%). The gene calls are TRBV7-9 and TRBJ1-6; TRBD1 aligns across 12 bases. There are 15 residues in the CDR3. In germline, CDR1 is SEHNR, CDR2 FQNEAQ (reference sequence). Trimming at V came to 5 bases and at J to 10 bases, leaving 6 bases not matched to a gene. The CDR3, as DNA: TGTGCCAGCAGCCAGGGACAGGGGGCATGGTCACCCCTCCACTTT. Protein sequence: CASSQGQGAWSPLHF.

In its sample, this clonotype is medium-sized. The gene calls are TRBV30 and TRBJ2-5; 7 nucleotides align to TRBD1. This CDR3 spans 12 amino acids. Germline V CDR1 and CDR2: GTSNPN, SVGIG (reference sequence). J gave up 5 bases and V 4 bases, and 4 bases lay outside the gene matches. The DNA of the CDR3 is TGTGCCTGGAAGGGGGCTCAGGAGACCCAGTACTTC. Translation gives CAWKGAQETQYF.

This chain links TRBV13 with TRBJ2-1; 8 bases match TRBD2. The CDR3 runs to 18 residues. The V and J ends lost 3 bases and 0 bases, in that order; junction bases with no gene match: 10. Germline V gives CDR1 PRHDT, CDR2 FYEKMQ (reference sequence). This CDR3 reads CASSFWIAGPSSYNEQFF. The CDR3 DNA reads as TGTGCCAGCAGCTTCTGGATAGCGGGGCCGAGCTCCTACAATGAGCAGTTCTTC.

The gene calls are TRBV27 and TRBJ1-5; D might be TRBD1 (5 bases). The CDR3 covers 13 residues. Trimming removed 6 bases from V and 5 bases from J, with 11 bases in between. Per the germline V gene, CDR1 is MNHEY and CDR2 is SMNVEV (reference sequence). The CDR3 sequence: CASSLLGDQPQHF. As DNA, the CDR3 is TGTGCCAGCAGCCTATTGGGGGATCAGCCCCAGCATTTT.

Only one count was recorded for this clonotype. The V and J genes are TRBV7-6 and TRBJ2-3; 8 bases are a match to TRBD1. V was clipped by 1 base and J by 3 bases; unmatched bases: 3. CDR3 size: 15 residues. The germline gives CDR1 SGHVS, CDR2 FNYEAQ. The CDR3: CASSLGTGLTDTQYF. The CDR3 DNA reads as TGTGCCAGCAGCTTAGGGACAGGGCTTACAGATACGCAGTATTTT. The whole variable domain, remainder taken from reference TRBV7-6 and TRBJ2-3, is GAGVSQSPRYKVTKRGQDVALRCDPISGHVSLYWYRQALGQGPEFLTYFNYEAQQDKSGLPNDRFSAERPEGSISTLTIQRTEQRDSAMYRCASSLGTGLTDTQYFGPGTRLTVL.

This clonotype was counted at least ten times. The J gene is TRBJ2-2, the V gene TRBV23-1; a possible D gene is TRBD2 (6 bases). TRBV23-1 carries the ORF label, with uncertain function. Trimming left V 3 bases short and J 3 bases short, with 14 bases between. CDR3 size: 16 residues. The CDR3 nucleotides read TGCGCCAGCAGTCAGGGGGACTCACGAGACACCGGGGAGCTGTTTTTT. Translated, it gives CASSQGDSRDTGELFF.